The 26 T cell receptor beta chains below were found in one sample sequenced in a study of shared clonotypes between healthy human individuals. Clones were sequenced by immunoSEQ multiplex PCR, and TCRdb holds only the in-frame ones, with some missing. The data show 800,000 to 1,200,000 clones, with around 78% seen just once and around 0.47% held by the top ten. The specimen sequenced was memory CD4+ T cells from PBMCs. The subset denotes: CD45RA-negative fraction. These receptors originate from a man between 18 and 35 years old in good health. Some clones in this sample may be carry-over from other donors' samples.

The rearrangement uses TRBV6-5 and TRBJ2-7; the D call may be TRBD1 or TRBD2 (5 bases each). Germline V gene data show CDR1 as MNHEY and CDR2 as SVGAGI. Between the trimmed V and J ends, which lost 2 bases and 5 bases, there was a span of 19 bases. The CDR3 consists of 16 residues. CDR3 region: CASSYRIFGGVHEQYF. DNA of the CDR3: TGTGCCAGCAGTTACCGGATTTTTGGGGGAGTCCACGAGCAGTACTTC.

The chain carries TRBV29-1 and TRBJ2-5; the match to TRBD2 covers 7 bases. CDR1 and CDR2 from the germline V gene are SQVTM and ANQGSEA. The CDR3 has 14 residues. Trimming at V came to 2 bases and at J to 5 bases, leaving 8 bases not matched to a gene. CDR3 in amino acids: CSVEMAGAGETQYF. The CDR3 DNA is TGCAGCGTTGAAATGGCGGGAGCTGGGGAGACCCAGTACTTC.

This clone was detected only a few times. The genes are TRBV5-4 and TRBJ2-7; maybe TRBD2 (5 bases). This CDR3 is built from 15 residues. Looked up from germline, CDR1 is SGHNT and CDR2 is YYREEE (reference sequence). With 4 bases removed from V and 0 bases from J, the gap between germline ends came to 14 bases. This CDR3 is CASSPPPGVSYEQYF. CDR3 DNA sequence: TGTGCCAGCAGCCCCCCTCCCGGGGTCTCCTACGAGCAGTACTTC.

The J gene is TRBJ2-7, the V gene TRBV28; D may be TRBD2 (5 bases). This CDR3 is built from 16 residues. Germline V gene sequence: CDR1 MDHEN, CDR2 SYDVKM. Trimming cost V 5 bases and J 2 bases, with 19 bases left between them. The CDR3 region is CASSTLQGGLTYEQYF. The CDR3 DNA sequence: TGTGCCAGCAGTACACTACAAGGAGGACTTACCTACGAGCAGTACTTC.

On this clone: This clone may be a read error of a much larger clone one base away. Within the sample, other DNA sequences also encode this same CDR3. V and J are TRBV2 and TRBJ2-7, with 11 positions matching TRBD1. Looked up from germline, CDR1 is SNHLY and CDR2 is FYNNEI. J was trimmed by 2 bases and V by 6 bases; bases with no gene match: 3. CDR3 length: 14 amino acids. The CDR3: CASRGQGGPYEQYF. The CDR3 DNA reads TGTGCCAGCAGGGGACAGGGGGGGCCCTACGAGCAGTACTTC.

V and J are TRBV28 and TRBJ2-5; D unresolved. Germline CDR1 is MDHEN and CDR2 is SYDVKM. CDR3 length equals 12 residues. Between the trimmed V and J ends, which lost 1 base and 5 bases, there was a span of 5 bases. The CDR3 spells CASSLFAETQYF. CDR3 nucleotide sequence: TGTGCCAGCAGTTTATTCGCCGAGACCCAGTACTTC. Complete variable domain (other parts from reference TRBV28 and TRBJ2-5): DVKVTQSSRYLVKRTGEKVFLECVQDMDHENMFWYRQDPGLGLRLIYFSYDVKMKEKGDIPEGYSVSREKKERFSLILESASTNQTSMYLCASSLFAETQYFGPGTRLLVL.

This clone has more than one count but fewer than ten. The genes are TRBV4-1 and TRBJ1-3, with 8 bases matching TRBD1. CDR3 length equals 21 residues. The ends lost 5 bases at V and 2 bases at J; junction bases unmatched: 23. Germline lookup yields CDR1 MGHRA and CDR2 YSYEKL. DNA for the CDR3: TGCGCCAGCAGCTCCGGCATAATGGGGACAGGCCGACGGGGCCCTGGAAACACCATATATTTT. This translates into CASSSGIMGTGRRGPGNTIYF.

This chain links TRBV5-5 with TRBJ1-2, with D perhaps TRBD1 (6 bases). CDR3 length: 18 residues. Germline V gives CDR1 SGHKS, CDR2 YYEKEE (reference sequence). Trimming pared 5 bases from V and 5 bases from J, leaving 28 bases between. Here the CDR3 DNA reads TGTGCCAGCAGGGGCGGACTAACAGGGTCAGCCCTTGGGTATGGCTACACCTTC. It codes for CASRGGLTGSALGYGYTF.

The CDR3 nucleotides are TGTGCCAGCAGCTCCGGCCTAGATACGCAGTATTTT. Translated, it gives CASSSGLDTQYF. The rearrangement joins TRBV11-2 to TRBJ2-3, with no clear D. The CDR3 totals 12 residues. CDR1 is SGHAT, CDR2 FQNNGV, per germline. V lost 4 bases, J lost 5 bases, and 7 bases lay in between.

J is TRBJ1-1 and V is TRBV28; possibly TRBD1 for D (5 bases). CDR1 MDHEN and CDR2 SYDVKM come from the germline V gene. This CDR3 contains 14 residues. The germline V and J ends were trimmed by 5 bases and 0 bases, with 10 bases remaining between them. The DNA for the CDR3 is TGTGCCAGCAGTGCCCTACAGGTGAACACTGAAGCTTTCTTT. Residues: CASSALQVNTEAFF.

The CDR3 coding sequence is TGTGCCAGCAGCTTGGCTTTCTTT. Protein product: CASSLAFF. This chain connects TRBV5-4 to TRBJ1-1; the D is unclear. V was trimmed by 0 bases and J by 12 bases, leaving 0 bases between them. This CDR3 spans 8 amino acids. Germline V gives CDR1 SGHNT, CDR2 YYREEE (reference sequence).

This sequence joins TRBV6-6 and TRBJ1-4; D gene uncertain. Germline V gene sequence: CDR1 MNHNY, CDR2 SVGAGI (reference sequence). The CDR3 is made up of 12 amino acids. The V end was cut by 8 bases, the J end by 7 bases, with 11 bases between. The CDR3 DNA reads TGTGCCAGCCGGGTGTTAAGTGAAAAACTGTTTTTT. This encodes CASRVLSEKLFF.

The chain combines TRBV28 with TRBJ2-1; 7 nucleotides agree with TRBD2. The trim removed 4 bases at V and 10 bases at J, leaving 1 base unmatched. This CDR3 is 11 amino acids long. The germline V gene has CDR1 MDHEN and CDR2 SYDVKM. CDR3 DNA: TGTGCCAGCAGTTGGCGGGAGGAGCAGTTCTTC. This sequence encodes CASSWREEQFF.

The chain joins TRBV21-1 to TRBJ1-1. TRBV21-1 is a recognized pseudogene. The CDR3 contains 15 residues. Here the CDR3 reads CASSKREGVTTEAFF. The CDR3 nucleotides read TGTGCCAGCAGCAAACGGGAAGGCGTTACCACTGAAGCTTTCTTT.

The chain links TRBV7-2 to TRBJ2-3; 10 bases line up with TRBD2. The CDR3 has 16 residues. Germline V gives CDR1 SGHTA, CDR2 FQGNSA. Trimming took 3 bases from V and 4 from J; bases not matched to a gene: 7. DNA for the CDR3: TGTGCCAGCAGCTTCTTAGCGGGAGGTTCTGCAGATACGCAGTATTTT. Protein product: CASSFLAGGSADTQYF.

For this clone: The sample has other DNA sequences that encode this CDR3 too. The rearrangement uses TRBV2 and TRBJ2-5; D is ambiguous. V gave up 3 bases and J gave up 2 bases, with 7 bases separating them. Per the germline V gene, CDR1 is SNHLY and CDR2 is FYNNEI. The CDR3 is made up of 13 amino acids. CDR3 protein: CASSDVGQETQYF. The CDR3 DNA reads TGTGCCAGCAGTGATGTAGGGCAAGAGACCCAGTACTTC.

The CDR3 bases are TGTGCCAGCAGCCCTTTTTTTAATTTGGGGGCTCTCTCTGGAAACACCATATATTTT. This codes for CASSPFFNLGALSGNTIYF. The chain uses TRBV28 and TRBJ1-3, with a weak D call TRBD1 (6 bases). The germline CDR1 and CDR2 sequences are MDHEN and SYDVKM. The CDR3 has 19 amino acids. V was pared by 6 bases and J by 0 bases, with 24 bases between. Together with reference TRBV28 and TRBJ1-3, the CDR3 gives the full variable domain: DVKVTQSSRYLVKRTGEKVFLECVQDMDHENMFWYRQDPGLGLRLIYFSYDVKMKEKGDIPEGYSVSREKKERFSLILESASTNQTSMYLCASSPFFNLGALSGNTIYFGEGSWLTVV.

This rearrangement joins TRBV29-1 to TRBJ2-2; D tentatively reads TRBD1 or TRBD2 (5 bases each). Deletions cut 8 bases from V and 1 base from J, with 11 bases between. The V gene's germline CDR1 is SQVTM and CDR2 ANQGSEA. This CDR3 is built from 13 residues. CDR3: CSLRDGNTGELFF. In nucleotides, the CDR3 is TGCAGCCTCAGGGACGGGAACACCGGGGAGCTGTTTTTT.

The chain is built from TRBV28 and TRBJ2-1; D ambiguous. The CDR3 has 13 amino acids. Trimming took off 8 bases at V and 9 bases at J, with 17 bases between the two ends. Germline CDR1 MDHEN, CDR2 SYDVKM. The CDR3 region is CASETLPSGEQFF. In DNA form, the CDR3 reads TGTGCCAGCGAGACCCTTCCTTCGGGTGAGCAGTTCTTC.

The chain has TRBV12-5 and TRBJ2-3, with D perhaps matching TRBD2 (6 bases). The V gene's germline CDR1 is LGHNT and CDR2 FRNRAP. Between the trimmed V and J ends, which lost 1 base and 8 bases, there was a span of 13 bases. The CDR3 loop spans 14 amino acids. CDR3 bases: TGTGCTAGTGGTTTGGATGGGACTGCAGCTACGCAGTATTTT. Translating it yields CASGLDGTAATQYF. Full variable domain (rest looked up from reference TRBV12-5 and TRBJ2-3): DARVTQTPRHKVTEMGQEVTMRCQPILGHNTVFWYRQTMMQGLELLAYFRNRAPLDDSGMPKDRFSAEMPDATLATLKIQPSEPRDSAVYFCASGLDGTAATQYFGPGTRLTVL.

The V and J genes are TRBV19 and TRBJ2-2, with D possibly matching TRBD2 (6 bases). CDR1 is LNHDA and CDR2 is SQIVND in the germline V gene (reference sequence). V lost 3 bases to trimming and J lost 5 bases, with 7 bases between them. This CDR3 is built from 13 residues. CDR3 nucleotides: TGTGCCAGTAGTATCGGGACTACCGGGGAGCTGTTTTTT. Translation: CASSIGTTGELFF.

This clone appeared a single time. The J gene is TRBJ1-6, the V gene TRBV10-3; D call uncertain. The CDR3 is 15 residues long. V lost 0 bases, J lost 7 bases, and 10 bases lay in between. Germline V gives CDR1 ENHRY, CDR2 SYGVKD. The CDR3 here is CAISESLQTNSPLHF. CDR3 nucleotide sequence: TGTGCCATCAGTGAGTCGTTACAGACAAATTCACCCCTCCACTTT.

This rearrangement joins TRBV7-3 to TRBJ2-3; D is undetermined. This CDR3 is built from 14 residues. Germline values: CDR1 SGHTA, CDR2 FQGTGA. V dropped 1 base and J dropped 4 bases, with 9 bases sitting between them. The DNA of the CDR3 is TGTGCCAGCAGCTTAAGGACGGGTCCAGATACGCAGTATTTT. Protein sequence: CASSLRTGPDTQYF.

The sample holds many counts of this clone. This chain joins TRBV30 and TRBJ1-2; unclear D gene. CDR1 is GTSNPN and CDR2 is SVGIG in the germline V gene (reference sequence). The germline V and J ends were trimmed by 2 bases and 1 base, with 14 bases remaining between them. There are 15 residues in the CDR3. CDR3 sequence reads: CAWSILRAFNYGYTF. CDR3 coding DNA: TGTGCCTGGAGTATCCTACGGGCCTTTAACTATGGCTACACCTTC.

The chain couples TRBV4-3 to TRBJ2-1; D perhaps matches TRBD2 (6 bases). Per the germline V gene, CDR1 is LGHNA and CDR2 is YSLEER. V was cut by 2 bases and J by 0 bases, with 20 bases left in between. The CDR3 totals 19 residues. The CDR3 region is CASSQHTPGGTLSYNEQFF. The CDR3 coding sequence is TGCGCCAGCAGCCAACATACCCCCGGGGGAACGCTCTCCTACAATGAGCAGTTCTTC.

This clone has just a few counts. In DNA form, the CDR3 reads TGTGCCAGCAGCTCTAGCGGGGGACTAGTAAATGAGCAGTTCTTC. This gives the protein CASSSSGGLVNEQFF. This chain joins TRBV11-2 and TRBJ2-1, with 10 bases identical to TRBD2. The CDR3 length is 15 residues. With V trimmed by 4 bases and J by 7 bases, 7 bases remained unmatched. Germline CDR1 reads SGHAT; CDR2 reads FQNNGV.